This entry describes one TCR beta chain. The CDR3 regions of TCR beta were amplified from RNA transcripts. TCR CDR3 underwent first-round RT-PCR with the HTBI primer set. MiXCR, run by TCRdb on the multiplex PCR reads, gives a single entry per CDR3 protein. The data hold approximately 430,000 distinct CDR3 sequences, with 14% to 15% observed a single time. The CDR3 sequence is 14 residues long. Germline V gene sequence: CDR1 DFQATT, CDR2 SNEGSKA (reference sequence). Germline trimming cut 5 bases from V and 0 bases from J; bases unmatched to any gene: 3. This entry belongs to a study of T cells in Graves' hyperthyroidism and ophthalmopathy. Uncontrolled infection, other autoimmune disease, pregnancy and lactation each barred patients from inclusion. Orbital computed tomography, thyroid ultrasound, serum thyroxine and TRAb, and clinical symptoms together informed the diagnoses. Roughly 9.1 ml of fresh peripheral blood supplied the PBMCs.

The genes are TRBV20-1 and TRBJ2-4, with 8 bases fitting TRBD1. The specimen was blood. The origin of this receptor is a man aged 18 to 29 with Graves' ophthalmopathy. CDR3 sequence (DNA): TGCAGTGCTTGGGACAGGCTAGCCAAAAACATTCAGTACTTC. Its protein is CSAWDRLAKNIQYF.